This T cell receptor beta chain came from a study of blood T cell repertoires in COVID-19. Turning to the study itself: Samples came from the United States, Italy and Spain, spanning acute and convalescent COVID-19. T cells, B-cell-depleted T cells, or PBMCs supplied cDNA or gDNA.

Source study methods: Amplification of reference gene primers provided the estimated nucleated cell counts. Generated by immunoSEQ multiplex PCR, the TCRdb table keeps only in-frame clones and is missing some. V and J calls and clone size are given by that table; D and trimming were obtained from the DNA. The data show roughly 120,000 clones, 75% to 90% seen once. Material: peripheral blood. The TCR was taken from a human donor in a cohort sampled during active COVID-19.

The CDR3 spells CASSITSSFTYGYTF. In DNA form, the CDR3 reads TGTGCCAGTAGTATAACCTCAAGCTTTACCTATGGCTACACCTTC. The chain is built from TRBV19 and TRBJ1-2; no reliable D call. Germline values: CDR1 LNHDA, CDR2 SQIVND (reference sequence). CDR3 length: 15 amino acids. V shed 2 bases and J shed 4 bases, with 14 bases lying between them.